The entry below gives a single T cell receptor beta chain sequence along with its context. CDR3 length equals 12 residues. Trimming cost V 7 bases and J 15 bases; bases outside gene matches: 12. Per the germline V gene, CDR1 is LGHDT and CDR2 is YNNKEL (reference sequence). Unique molecular identifiers were present on the cDNA, which also gained a universal primer site by template switching. From the 5' RACE reads, TCRdb called clonotypes with MiXCR, one entry per CDR3 protein. The sample holds hundreds of thousands of distinct CDR3 sequences; less than 10% are singletons and the top ten take roughly 0.97%. This entry is derived from a study of identical twins. In addition, the sample was reused for a study of yellow fever vaccine responses in identical twins.

This TCR derives from a woman between 18 and 29 years old in good health. Sequencing input: PBMCs. The chain has TRBV3-1 and TRBJ2-1, with 7 bases aligning to TRBD1. CDR3 residues: CASTTGTAVMFF. Here the CDR3 DNA reads TGTGCCAGCACCACCGGGACAGCTGTCATGTTCTTC.